This T cell receptor beta chain came from a study of cytomegalovirus exposure and HLA in healthy donors. This clone was picked up a small number of times. The PCR contained 60 Vbeta and 13 Jbeta primers. Clones were sequenced by immunoSEQ multiplex PCR, and TCRdb holds only the in-frame ones, with some missing. The table has around 130,000 clones, 8.5% seen once. This TCR derives from a man aged 35 to 55 in good health and CMV-seronegative. Sequencing was performed on PBMCs.

As DNA, the CDR3 is TGTGCTAGTGGTTTGGTGAGGACAGGGTATGACAATGAGCAGTTCTTC. This encodes CASGLVRTGYDNEQFF. The chain carries TRBV12-5 and TRBJ2-1; 8 nucleotides line up with TRBD1. The CDR3 is made up of 16 amino acids. The V and J ends lost 0 bases and 5 bases, in that order; junction bases with no gene match: 6. Germline-derived CDR1 and CDR2 are LGHNT and FRNRAP.